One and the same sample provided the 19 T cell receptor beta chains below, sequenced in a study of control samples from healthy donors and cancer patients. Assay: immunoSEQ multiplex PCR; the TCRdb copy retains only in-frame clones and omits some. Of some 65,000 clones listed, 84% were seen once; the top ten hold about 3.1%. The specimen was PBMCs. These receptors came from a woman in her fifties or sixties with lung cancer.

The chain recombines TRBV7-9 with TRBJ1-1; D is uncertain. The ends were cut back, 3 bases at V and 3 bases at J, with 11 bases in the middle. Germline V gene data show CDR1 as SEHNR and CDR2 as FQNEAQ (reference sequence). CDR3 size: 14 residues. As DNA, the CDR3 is TGTGCCAGCAGCTTCAGCACCGCGGACACTGAAGCTTTCTTT. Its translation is CASSFSTADTEAFF.

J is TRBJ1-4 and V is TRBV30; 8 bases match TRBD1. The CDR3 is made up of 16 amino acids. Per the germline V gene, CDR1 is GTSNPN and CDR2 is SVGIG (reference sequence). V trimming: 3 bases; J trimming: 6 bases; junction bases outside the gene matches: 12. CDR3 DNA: TGTGCCTGGAGGTTAACCCAGGGGGCTAGAGATGAAAAACTGTTTTTT. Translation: CAWRLTQGARDEKLFF.

CDR3 bases: TGCAGTGCTAGTCTAGCGGGCCACGAGCAGTACTTC. This encodes CSASLAGHEQYF. The chain links TRBV20-1 to TRBJ2-7; TRBD2 agrees at 8 bases. Losses at the gene ends were 3 bases for V and 5 bases for J; bases not matched to a gene: 3. Germline V CDR1 and CDR2: DFQATT, SNEGSKA (reference sequence). CDR3 length: 12 residues.

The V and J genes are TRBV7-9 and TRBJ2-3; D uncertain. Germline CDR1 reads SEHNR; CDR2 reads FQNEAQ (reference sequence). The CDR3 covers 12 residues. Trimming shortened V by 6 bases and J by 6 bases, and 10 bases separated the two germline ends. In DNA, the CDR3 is TGTGCCAGCAGAGTGGGCCAGGATACGCAGTATTTT. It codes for CASRVGQDTQYF.

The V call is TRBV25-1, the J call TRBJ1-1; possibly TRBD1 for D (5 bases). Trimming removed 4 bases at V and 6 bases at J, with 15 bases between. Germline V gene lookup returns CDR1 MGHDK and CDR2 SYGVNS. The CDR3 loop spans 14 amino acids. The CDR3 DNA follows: TGTGCCAGCAGTGTCGAAACAGGTCTGGCTGAAGCTTTCTTT. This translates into CASSVETGLAEAFF. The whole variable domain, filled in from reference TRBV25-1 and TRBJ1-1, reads EADIYQTPRYLVIGTGKKITLECSQTMGHDKMYWYQQDPGMELHLIHYSYGVNSTEKGDLSSESTVSRIRTEHFPLTLESARPSHTSQYLCASSVETGLAEAFFGQGTRLTVV.

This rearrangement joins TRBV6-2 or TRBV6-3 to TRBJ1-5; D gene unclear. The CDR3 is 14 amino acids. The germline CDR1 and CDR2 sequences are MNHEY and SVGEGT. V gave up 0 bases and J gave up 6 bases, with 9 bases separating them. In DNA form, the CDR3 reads TGTGCCAGCAGTTACTCAGGGTATCGTCAGCCCCAGCATTTT. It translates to CASSYSGYRQPQHF.

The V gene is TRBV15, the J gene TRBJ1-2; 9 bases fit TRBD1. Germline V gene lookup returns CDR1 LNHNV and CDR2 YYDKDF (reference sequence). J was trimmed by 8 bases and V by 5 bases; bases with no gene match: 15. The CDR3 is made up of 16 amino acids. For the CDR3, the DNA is TGTGCCACCAGCCCTCGACGGGACAGGGTCTCAGACGGCTACACCTTC. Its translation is CATSPRRDRVSDGYTF.

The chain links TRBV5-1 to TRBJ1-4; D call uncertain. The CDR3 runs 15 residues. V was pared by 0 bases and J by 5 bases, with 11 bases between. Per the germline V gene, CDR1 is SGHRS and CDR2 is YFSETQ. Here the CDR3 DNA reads TGCGCCAGCAGCTTGGGAGACGGAACAAATGAAAAACTGTTTTTT. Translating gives CASSLGDGTNEKLFF. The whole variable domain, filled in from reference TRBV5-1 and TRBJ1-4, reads KAGVTQTPRYLIKTRGQQVTLSCSPISGHRSVSWYQQTPGQGLQFLFEYFSETQRNKGNFPGRFSGRQFSNSRSEMNVSTLELGDSALYLCASSLGDGTNEKLFFGSGTQLSVL.

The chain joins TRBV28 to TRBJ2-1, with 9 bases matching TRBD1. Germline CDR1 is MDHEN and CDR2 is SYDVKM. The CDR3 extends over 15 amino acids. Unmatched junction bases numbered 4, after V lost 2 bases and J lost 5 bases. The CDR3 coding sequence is TGTGCCAGCAGTTTAGGACAGGGGATAAACAATGAGCAGTTCTTC. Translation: CASSLGQGINNEQFF.

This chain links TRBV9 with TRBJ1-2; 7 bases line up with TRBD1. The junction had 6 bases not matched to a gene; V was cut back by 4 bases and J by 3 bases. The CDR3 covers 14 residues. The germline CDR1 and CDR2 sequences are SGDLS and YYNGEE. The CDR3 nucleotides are TGTGCCAGCAGCCCACGGACAGGACACTATGGCTACACCTTC. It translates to CASSPRTGHYGYTF. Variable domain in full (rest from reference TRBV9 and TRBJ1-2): DSGVTQTPKHLITATGQRVTLRCSPRSGDLSVYWYQQSLDQGLQFLIQYYNGEERAKGNILERFSAQQFPDLHSELNLSSLELGDSALYFCASSPRTGHYGYTFGSGTRLTVV.

CDR3: CAWSPPMGSWTEAFF. CDR3 bases: TGTGCCTGGAGCCCGCCAATGGGGTCCTGGACTGAAGCTTTCTTT. The rearrangement uses TRBV30 and TRBJ1-1; D is ambiguous. Trimming pared 3 bases from V and 5 bases from J, leaving 19 bases between. Germline V gene data show CDR1 as GTSNPN and CDR2 as SVGIG (reference sequence). This CDR3 comprises 15 residues.

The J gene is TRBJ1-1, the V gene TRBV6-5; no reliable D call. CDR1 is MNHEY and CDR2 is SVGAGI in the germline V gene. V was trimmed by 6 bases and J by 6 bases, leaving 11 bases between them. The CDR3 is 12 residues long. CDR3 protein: CASRNDIAEAFF. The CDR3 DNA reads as TGTGCCAGCAGGAATGATATAGCTGAAGCTTTCTTT.

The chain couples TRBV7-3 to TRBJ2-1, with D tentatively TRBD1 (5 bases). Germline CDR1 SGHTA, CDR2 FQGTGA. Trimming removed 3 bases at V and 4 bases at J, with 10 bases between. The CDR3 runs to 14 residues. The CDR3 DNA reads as TGTGCCAGCAGCTTGGTAGGGGCGTACAATGAGCAGTTCTTC. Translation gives CASSLVGAYNEQFF.

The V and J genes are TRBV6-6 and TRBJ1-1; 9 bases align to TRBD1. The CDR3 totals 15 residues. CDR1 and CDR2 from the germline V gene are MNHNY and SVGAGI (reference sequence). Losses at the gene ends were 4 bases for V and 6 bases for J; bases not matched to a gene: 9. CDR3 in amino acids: CASSSTGQGVSEAFF. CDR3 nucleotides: TGTGCCAGCAGTTCCACGGGACAGGGTGTATCTGAAGCTTTCTTT.

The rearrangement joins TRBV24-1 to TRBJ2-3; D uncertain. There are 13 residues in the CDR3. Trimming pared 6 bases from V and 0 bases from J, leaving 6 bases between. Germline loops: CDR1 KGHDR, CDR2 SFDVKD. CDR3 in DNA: TGTGCCACCAGTTACGAAAGCACAGATACGCAGTATTTT. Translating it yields CATSYESTDTQYF.

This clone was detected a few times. The CDR3 DNA reads TGTGCCACCAGCAGAGGACAGGGGGCAGGCGGGGAGCTGTTTTTT. It yields the protein CATSRGQGAGGELFF. The rearrangement links TRBV15 to TRBJ2-2; 10 positions agree with TRBD1. Trimming took 1 base from V and 7 from J; bases not matched to a gene: 3. Germline V gene data show CDR1 as LNHNV and CDR2 as YYDKDF (reference sequence). The CDR3 is made up of 15 amino acids.

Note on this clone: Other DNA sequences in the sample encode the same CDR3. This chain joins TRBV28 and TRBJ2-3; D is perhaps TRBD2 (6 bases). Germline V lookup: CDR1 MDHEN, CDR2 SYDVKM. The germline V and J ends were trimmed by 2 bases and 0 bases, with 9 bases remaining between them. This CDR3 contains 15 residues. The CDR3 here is CASSLVAGSTDTQYF. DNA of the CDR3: TGTGCCAGCAGTTTAGTTGCGGGGAGCACAGATACGCAGTATTTT.

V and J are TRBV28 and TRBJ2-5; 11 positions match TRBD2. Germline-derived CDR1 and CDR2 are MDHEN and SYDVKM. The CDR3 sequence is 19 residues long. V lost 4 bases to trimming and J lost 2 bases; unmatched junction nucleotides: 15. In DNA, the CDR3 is TGTGCCAGCAGTTCCCTAGTTAGTTCTAGCGGGGGGTCTCAAGAGACCCAGTACTTC. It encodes CASSSLVSSSGGSQETQYF.

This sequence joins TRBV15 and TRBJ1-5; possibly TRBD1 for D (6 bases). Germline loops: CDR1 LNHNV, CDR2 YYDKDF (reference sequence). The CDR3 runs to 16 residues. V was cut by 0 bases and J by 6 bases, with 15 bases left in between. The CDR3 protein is CATSRDTRGGSQPQHF. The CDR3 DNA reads TGTGCCACCAGCAGAGATACGAGGGGGGGGAGTCAGCCCCAGCATTTT. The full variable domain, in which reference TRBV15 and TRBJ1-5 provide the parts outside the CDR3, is DAMVIQNPRYQVTQFGKPVTLSCSQTLNHNVMYWYQQKSSQAPKLLFHYYDKDFNNEADTPDNFQSRRPNTSFCFLDIRSPGLGDTAMYLCATSRDTRGGSQPQHFGDGTRLSIL.